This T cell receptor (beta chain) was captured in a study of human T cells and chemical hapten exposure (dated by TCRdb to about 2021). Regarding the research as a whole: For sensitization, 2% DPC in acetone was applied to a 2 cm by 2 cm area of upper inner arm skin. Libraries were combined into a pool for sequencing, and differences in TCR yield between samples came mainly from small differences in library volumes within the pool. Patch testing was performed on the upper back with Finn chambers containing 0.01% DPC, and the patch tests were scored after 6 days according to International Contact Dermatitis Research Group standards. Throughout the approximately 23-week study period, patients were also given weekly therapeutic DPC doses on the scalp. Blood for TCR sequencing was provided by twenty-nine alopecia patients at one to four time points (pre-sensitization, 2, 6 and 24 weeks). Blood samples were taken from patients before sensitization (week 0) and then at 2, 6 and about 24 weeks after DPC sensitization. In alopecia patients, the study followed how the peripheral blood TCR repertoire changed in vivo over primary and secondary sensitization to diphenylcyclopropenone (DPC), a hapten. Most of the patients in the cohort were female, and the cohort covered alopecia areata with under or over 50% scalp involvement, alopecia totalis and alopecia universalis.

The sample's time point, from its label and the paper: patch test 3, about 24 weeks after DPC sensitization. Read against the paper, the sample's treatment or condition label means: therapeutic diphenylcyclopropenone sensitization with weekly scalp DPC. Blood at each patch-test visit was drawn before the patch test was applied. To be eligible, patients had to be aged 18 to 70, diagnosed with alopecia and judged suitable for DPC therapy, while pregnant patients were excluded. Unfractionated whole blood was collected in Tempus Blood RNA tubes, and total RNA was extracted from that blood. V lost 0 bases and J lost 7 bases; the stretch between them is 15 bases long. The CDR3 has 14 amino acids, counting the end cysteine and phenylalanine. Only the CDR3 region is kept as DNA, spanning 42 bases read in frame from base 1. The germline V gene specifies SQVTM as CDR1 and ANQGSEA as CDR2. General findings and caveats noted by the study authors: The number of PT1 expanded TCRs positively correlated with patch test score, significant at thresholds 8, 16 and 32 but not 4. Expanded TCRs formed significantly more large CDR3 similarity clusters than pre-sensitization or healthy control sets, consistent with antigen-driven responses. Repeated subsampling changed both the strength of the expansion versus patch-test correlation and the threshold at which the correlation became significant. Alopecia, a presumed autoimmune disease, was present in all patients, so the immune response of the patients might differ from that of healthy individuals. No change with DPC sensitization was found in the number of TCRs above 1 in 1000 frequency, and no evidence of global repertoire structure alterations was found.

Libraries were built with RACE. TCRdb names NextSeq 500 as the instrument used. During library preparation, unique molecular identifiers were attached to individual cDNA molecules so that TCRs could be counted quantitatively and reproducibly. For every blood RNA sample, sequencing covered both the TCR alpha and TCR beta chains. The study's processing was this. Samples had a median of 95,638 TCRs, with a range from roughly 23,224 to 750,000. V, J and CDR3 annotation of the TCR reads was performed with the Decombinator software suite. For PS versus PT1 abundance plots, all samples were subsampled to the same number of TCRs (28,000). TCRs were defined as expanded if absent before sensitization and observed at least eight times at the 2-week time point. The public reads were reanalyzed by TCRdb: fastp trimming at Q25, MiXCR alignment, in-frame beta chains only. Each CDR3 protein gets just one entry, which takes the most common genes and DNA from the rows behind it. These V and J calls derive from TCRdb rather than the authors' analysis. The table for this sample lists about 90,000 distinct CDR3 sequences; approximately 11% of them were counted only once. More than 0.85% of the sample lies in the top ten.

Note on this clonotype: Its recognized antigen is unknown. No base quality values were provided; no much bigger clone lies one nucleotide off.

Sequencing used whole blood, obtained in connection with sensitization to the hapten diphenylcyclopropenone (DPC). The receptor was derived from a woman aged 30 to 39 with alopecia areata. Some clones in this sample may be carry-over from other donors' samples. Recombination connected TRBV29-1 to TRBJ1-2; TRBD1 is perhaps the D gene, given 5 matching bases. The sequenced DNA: TGCAGCGTTGAAGAGGTGGCAGGGAGGATTGGCTACACCTTC. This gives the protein CSVEEVAGRIGYTF. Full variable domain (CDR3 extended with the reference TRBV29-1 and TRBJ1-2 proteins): SAVISQKPSRDICQRGTSLTIQCQVDSQVTMMFWYRQQPGQSLTLIATANQGSEATYESGFVIDKFPISRPNLTFSTLTVSNMSPEDSSIYLCSVEEVAGRIGYTFGSGTRLTVV.